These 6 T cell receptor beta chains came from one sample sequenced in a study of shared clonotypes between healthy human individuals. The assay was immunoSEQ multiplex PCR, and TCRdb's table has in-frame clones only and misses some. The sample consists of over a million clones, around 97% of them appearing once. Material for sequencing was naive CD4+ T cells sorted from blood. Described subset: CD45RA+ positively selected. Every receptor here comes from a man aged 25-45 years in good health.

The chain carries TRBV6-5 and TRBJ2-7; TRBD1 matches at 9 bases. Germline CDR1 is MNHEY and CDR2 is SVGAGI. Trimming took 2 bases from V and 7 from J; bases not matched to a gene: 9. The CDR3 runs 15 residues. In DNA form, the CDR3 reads TGTGCCAGCAGTTACGTCCCGGGACAGGGTTTTGAGCAGTACTTC. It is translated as CASSYVPGQGFEQYF.

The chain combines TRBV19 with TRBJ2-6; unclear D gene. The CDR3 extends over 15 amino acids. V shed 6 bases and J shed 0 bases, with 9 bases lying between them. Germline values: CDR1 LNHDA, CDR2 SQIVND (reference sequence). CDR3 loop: CASRELFSGANVLTF. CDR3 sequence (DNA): TGTGCCAGTAGGGAGTTATTCTCTGGGGCCAACGTCCTGACTTTC.

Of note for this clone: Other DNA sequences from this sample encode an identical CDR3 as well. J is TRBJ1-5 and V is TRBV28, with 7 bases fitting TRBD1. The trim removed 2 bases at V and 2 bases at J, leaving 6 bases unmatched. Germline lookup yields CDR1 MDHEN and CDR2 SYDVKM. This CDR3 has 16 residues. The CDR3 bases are TGTGCCAGCAGTTTACAAGTTGGACAGGGCAATCAGCCCCAGCATTTT. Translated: CASSLQVGQGNQPQHF.

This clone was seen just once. The chain's CDR3 is CASSQLGDYGYTF. The CDR3 bases are TGTGCCAGCAGCCAGTTAGGGGACTATGGCTACACCTTC. The V gene is TRBV5-5, the J gene TRBJ1-2, with D possibly being TRBD1 (5 bases). Germline CDR1 and CDR2: SGHKS and YYEKEE (reference sequence). The CDR3 contains 13 residues. The V end was cut by 4 bases, the J end by 3 bases, with 10 bases between.

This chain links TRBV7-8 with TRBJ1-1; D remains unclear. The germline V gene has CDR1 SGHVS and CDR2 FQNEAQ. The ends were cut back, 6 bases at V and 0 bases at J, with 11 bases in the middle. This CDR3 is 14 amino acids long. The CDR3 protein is CASSSYTVNTEAFF. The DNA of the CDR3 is TGTGCCAGCAGTTCCTATACAGTGAACACTGAAGCTTTCTTT.

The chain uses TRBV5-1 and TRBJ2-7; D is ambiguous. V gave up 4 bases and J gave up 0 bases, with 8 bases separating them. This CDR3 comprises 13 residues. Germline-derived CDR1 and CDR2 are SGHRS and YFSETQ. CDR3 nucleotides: TGCGCCAGCAGCGAGGTAGGCTCCTACGAGCAGTACTTC. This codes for CASSEVGSYEQYF.